This T cell receptor beta chain was documented in a study of blood T cell repertoires in COVID-19. The germline CDR1 and CDR2 sequences are SGHDT and YYEEEE. V lost 4 bases, J lost 3 bases, and 7 bases lay in between. The CDR3 extends over 12 amino acids. Per the original methods: It was from reference gene primer amplification that nucleated cell counts were estimated. Sequenced by immunoSEQ multiplex PCR; TCRdb stores in-frame clones only, minus some. Clone size and the V and J calls come from that table; the DNA yielded D and trimming. The sample shows fewer than 70,000 clones, 89% of them seen only once.

Sequenced sample: peripheral blood. This rearrangement joins TRBV5-6 to TRBJ1-1; D not certain. The sequence derives from a man between 45 and 60 years old with active COVID-19. The CDR3 sequence: CASSLTYTEAFF. CDR3 sequence (DNA): TGTGCCAGCAGCCTAACTTACACTGAAGCTTTCTTT.